The 18 T cell receptor beta chains below all came from one sample that was sequenced in a study of T cells in localized non-small cell lung cancer. Profiled with immunoSEQ multiplex PCR; TCRdb holds only in-frame clones, not every one. The top ten hold roughly 5% of the sample, which has about 4,400 clones, roughly 21% seen once. The sample here was lung tumor tissue, taken before any cancer treatment. These receptors all come from a female donor at least 60 years old with stage I lung adenocarcinoma.

The rearrangement joins TRBV9 to TRBJ2-3; no definite D call. This CDR3 has 13 residues. From germline, CDR1 is SGDLS and CDR2 YYNGEE. The V gene lost 3 bases and the J gene lost 3 bases, with 8 bases spanning the gap. In DNA form, the CDR3 reads TGTGCCAGCAGCGCCCTCCGGACAGATACGCAGTATTTT. Translation gives CASSALRTDTQYF.

This clone is categorized as medium-sized (0.01 to 0.1%). Written as DNA, the CDR3 is TGTGCCAGCAGCACCGGATTGGGCTCCTACAATGAGCAGTTCTTC. This translates into CASSTGLGSYNEQFF. The chain combines TRBV9 with TRBJ2-1; D gene ambiguous. The germline V gene encodes CDR1 SGDLS and CDR2 YYNGEE. V was pared by 4 bases and J by 0 bases, with 11 bases between. The CDR3 consists of 15 residues.

The table lists this clone with a few counts. The chain combines TRBV6-8 with TRBJ2-1; TRBD1 aligns across 10 bases. The V and J ends lost 2 bases and 5 bases, in that order; junction bases with no gene match: 9. The CDR3 contains 17 residues. CDR1 and CDR2 from the germline V gene are MNHGY and SAAAGT. The CDR3 sequence is CASSYTPGQGTNNEQFF. The DNA for the CDR3 is TGTGCCAGCAGTTACACCCCGGGACAGGGGACGAACAATGAGCAGTTCTTC.

The chain has TRBV30 and TRBJ2-1; D unresolved. The CDR3 is 13 amino acids. V was cut by 2 bases and J by 0 bases, with 5 bases left in between. Germline values: CDR1 GTSNPN, CDR2 SVGIG (reference sequence). CDR3 sequence: CAWSFSSYNEQFF. CDR3 in DNA: TGTGCCTGGAGTTTTAGCTCCTACAATGAGCAGTTCTTC.

By sample share, this clone is large (0.1 to 1%). In nucleotides, the CDR3 is TGTGCCAGCAGCTTGATGGCCACGATAGGGGATGGCTACACCTTC. This translates into CASSLMATIGDGYTF. V usage is TRBV11-3 and J usage is TRBJ1-2; possibly TRBD1 for D (5 bases). V was pared by 3 bases and J by 6 bases, with 17 bases between. CDR1 SGHNT and CDR2 YENEEA come from the germline V gene. The CDR3 runs 15 residues.

The rearrangement uses TRBV19 and TRBJ1-5; 8 bases fit TRBD1. The CDR3 is 14 amino acids. CDR1 and CDR2 from the germline V gene are LNHDA and SQIVND (reference sequence). Trimming at V came to 6 bases and at J to 7 bases, leaving 8 bases not matched to a gene. CDR3: CASRPGQGRQPQHF. Here the CDR3 DNA reads TGTGCCAGTAGACCCGGACAGGGAAGGCAGCCCCAGCATTTT.

In its sample, this clone is large. The chain employs TRBV9 and TRBJ2-2; 12 bases fit TRBD1. There are 16 residues in the CDR3. V dropped 10 bases and J dropped 1; count of bases not matched to a gene: 8. The germline V gene has CDR1 SGDLS and CDR2 YYNGEE. CDR3 sequence (DNA): TGTGCCGGACGGGACAGGGGGCGCTTGAACACCGGGGAGCTGTTTTTT. Residues: CAGRDRGRLNTGELFF.

The gene calls are TRBV9 and TRBJ1-1, with D unresolved. The CDR3 extends over 13 amino acids. V was clipped by 0 bases and J by 1 base, with 4 bases between them. Germline V gene lookup returns CDR1 SGDLS and CDR2 YYNGEE. CDR3 coding DNA: TGTGCCAGCAGCGTAGCTCAGAACACTGAAGCTTTCTTT. This codes for CASSVAQNTEAFF.

Sample share makes this clone medium-sized (0.01 to 0.1%). CDR3 in amino acids: CASSFWDRRESEQYF. The CDR3 DNA follows: TGTGCCAGCAGCTTCTGGGACAGGCGGGAGTCCGAGCAGTACTTC. The V call is TRBV11-3, the J call TRBJ2-7; perhaps TRBD1 as D (8 bases). V dropped 3 bases and J dropped 6 bases, with 18 bases sitting between them. The CDR3 runs to 15 residues. The V gene's germline CDR1 is SGHNT and CDR2 YENEEA.

The rearrangement links TRBV30 to TRBJ2-3, with D possibly being TRBD2 (5 bases). This CDR3 contains 13 residues. Germline values: CDR1 GTSNPN, CDR2 SVGIG (reference sequence). V shed 2 bases and J shed 3 bases, with 9 bases lying between them. The CDR3 reads CAWSPGLTDTQYF. The DNA of the CDR3 is TGTGCCTGGAGTCCCGGACTGACAGATACGCAGTATTTT.

Judged by abundance, this clone is medium-sized. V gene TRBV11-3 combines with J gene TRBJ2-7, with TRBD1 identical over 9 bases. Unmatched junction bases numbered 9, after V lost 4 bases and J lost 2 bases. This CDR3 contains 16 residues. Germline values: CDR1 SGHNT, CDR2 YENEEA. CDR3 amino acids: CASSSGAGTGTYEQYF. CDR3 DNA: TGTGCCAGCAGCTCTGGGGCGGGGACAGGGACCTACGAGCAGTACTTC.

The J gene is TRBJ2-3, the V gene TRBV29-1; TRBD2 matches at 9 bases. The V gene's germline CDR1 is SQVTM and CDR2 ANQGSEA. There are 13 residues in the CDR3. Trimming took 5 bases from V and 2 from J; bases not matched to a gene: 2. CDR3 nucleotides: TGCAGCGTTATAGCGGGAGACACAGATACGCAGTATTTT. Protein: CSVIAGDTDTQYF.

The chain links TRBV30 to TRBJ2-1; D not certain. CDR3 length: 11 amino acids. CDR1 and CDR2 from the germline V gene are GTSNPN and SVGIG (reference sequence). The V and J ends lost 1 base and 4 bases respectively, with 2 bases between them. CDR3: CAWSEYNEQFF. The DNA of the CDR3 is TGTGCCTGGAGTGAGTACAATGAGCAGTTCTTC.

The genes are TRBV19 and TRBJ2-2; D uncertain. Looked up from germline, CDR1 is LNHDA and CDR2 is SQIVND (reference sequence). This CDR3 is 14 amino acids long. Trimming cost V 7 bases and J 5 bases, with 14 bases left between them. CDR3 nucleotides: TGTGCCAGTACTCCCATAATGGGAACCGGGGAGCTGTTTTTT. Translation gives CASTPIMGTGELFF.

This clone appeared a few times. The rearrangement uses TRBV11-3 and TRBJ1-2, with 9 bases aligning to TRBD1. V was clipped by 3 bases and J by 2 bases; unmatched bases: 1. Germline-derived CDR1 and CDR2 are SGHNT and YENEEA. CDR3 length: 14 amino acids. The CDR3, as DNA: TGTGCCAGCAGCTTCGGGACAGGGAACTATGGCTACACCTTC. Its translation: CASSFGTGNYGYTF. Together with reference TRBV11-3 and TRBJ1-2, the CDR3 gives the full variable domain: EAGVVQSPRYKIIEKKQPVAFWCNPISGHNTLYWYLQNLGQGPELLIRYENEEAVDDSQLPKDRFSAERLKGVDSTLKIQPAELGDSAVYLCASSFGTGNYGYTFGSGTRLTVV.

The chain is built from TRBV14 and TRBJ1-1, with D tentatively TRBD1 (5 bases). This CDR3 region has 13 residues. The V and J ends lost 6 bases and 4 bases respectively, with 12 bases between them. Per germline, CDR1 SGHDN and CDR2 FVKESK. CDR3 sequence (DNA): TGTGCCAGCAGTCTACGGGGGGGCACTGAAGCTTTCTTT. It encodes CASSLRGGTEAFF. Variable domain in full (rest from reference TRBV14 and TRBJ1-1): EAGVTQFPSHSVIEKGQTVTLRCDPISGHDNLYWYRRVMGKEIKFLLHFVKESKQDESGMPNNRFLAERTGGTYSTLKVQPAELEDSGVYFCASSLRGGTEAFFGQGTRLTVV.

This clone was found a few times. The chain is built from TRBV11-3 and TRBJ2-1, with 9 bases fitting TRBD2. With V trimmed by 2 bases and J by 3 bases, 5 bases remained unmatched. This CDR3 region has 16 residues. CDR1 and CDR2 (germline): SGHNT, YENEEA. CDR3 DNA sequence: TGTGCCAGCAGCTTACCCCCGACTAGCGGCTACAATGAGCAGTTCTTC. Its protein is CASSLPPTSGYNEQFF.

This clone was seen a handful of times. This chain links TRBV6-8 with TRBJ1-2; D is unclear. Trimming removed 5 bases from V and 6 bases from J, with 13 bases in between. The germline V gene encodes CDR1 MNHGY and CDR2 SAAAGT. The CDR3 is made up of 13 amino acids. CDR3 loop: CASSRVGWDGYTF. The CDR3 DNA reads TGTGCCAGCAGTCGAGTGGGGTGGGATGGCTACACCTTC.